What follows is one T cell receptor (beta chain) and its context. This clone turned up a few times. Its antigen is unknown. Base-call qualities are not available, and no considerably larger clone is one nucleotide away. The sample is drawn from a study of CD8+ T cells in alopecia areata (dated by TCRdb to the late 2010s). As for the study more broadly: Treated patients were enrolled in an open-label pilot trial of oral tofacitinib, 5 to 10 mg twice daily, for moderate-to-severe alopecia areata. Clonality in the scalp was compared among normal scalp (n=4), patchy alopecia areata scalp (n=8), and alopecia totalis/universalis scalp (n=8). TCRbeta CDR3 regions were amplified by immunoSEQ multiplex PCR using 35 Vbeta forward and 13 Jbeta reverse primers. In both human patients and the C3H/HeJ mouse model, the study applied high-throughput TCRbeta sequencing to look at T cell clonal expansion in alopecia areata. Biopsies were taken from tofacitinib-treated patients at baseline and at 4 and 24 weeks of treatment, and a later scalp biopsy was taken in several of the tofacitinib-treated patients. Tofacitinib was given for 6 to 18 months, followed by 6 months of follow-up off drug to assess delayed response and recurrence. RNA was extracted with the PAXgene miRNA kit for fixed scalp, the miRNeasy kit for PBMCs, and the RNeasy kit for mouse skin. Scalp tissue and sorted CD4+ and CD8+ peripheral blood T cells from patchy and totalis/universalis alopecia areata patients and from healthy controls were covered by human TCRbeta sequencing. The SALT score, which quantifies the percentage of affected scalp surface area, was used to measure disease severity in treated patients.

Summary of the overall study and its limitations: Scalp clonality and the number of expanded CD8+ clones among the top 100 scalp clones were significantly decreased by tofacitinib. Higher clonality and more expanded CD8+ clones were observed in lesional scalp than in normal scalp, particularly in alopecia totalis/universalis, a finding suggestive of antigenic drive. Resident alphabeta T cells in normal human skin are also sequenced, complicating scalp TCR repertoire analysis, unlike mouse skin dominated by gammadelta T cells. Many expanded lesional clones persisted in scalp and blood during tofacitinib treatment, which may partly explain relapse after stopping treatment. Because the treated cohort was small and included a single nonresponder, larger studies are needed to assess links between baseline CD8+ expansion and response. TCR sequences shared between patients were less clear than in mice, possibly partly because of HLA diversity in the patient population.

This specimen's treatment or condition label, per the study, means: oral pan-JAK inhibitor, 5-10 mg twice daily. From alopecia areata patients, peripheral blood was collected along with lesional scalp punch biopsies. PBMCs were isolated by density centrifugation and stained for CD3, CD4 and CD8, after which CD4+ and CD8+ T cells were sorted on a FACSAria. CDR1 SQVTM and CDR2 ANQGSEA were looked up in the germline V gene. Its CDR3 holds 18 amino acids, cysteine through phenylalanine. Left in the record is the CDR3 DNA by itself, 54 bases read in frame from the first base. V is reduced by 1 base and J by 2 bases, leaving a spacing of 22 bases between them. Receptor amplification or capture employed the immunoSEQ multiplex PCR assay. RNA was extracted from all samples and reverse transcribed into cDNA as template for TCR sequencing. First-strand cDNA was synthesized with SuperScript III using a 2:1 mix of oligo-dT and random hexamers. Amplification bias was assessed with a synthetic immune receptor repertoire, and residual bias was removed computationally. The published analysis was carried out like this. Raw reads were preprocessed for error removal, and CDR3 was defined according to IMGT conventions as running from the conserved cysteine to phenylalanine. Clonality was calculated as 1 minus Shannon entropy normalized by log2 of the number of productive unique TCRs. Whether scalp clones were CD4 or CD8 was inferred by matching scalp TCRbeta sequences against CD4 and CD8 repertoires sorted from blood. TCRdb mirrors the immuneACCESS table, restricted to in-frame sequences. Some clones are absent from its copies; in checked studies, under half trace to an unresolved V gene, and the reason for the others is unknown. V and J calls and clone size are those listed in that table; D and trimming were worked out from the DNA. The sample yields a few hundred thousand clones; around two fifths were counted once. The top ten clones comprise 0.48% of the sample.

In this chain, TRBV29-1 is recombined with TRBJ2-3, with a tentative D gene TRBD2 over 5 matching bases. The sample in question was CD4+ T cells sorted from blood, obtained around week 34, from a patient treated with tofacitinib. This sequence originates from a human donor with alopecia areata. The DNA sequence is as follows: TGCAGCGTTGAAGGAAAGGGATTCGCGGCGAGGGTCACAGATACGCAGTATTTT. It is translated as CSVEGKGFAARVTDTQYF.